The 9 T cell receptor beta chains given below trace back to one sample, sequenced in a study of T cells after yellow fever vaccination (dated by TCRdb to between 2017 and 2020). Libraries were prepared through 5' RACE. The sample was run on an Illumina HiSeq 2500. TCRdb reprocessing: public reads trimmed at Q25 with fastp, clones called with MiXCR, in-frame beta chains kept. Identical CDR3 protein sequences are pooled into one entry, listed with their most common genes and DNA. Within this sample are about 340,000 distinct CDR3 sequences, with 8.7% of them counted one time only. Roughly 18% of the sample is held by the ten biggest clonotypes. Sample treatment or condition, as interpreted from the label and publication: live attenuated yellow fever vaccine strain. This sample comprised PBMCs, obtained on the day of the first yellow fever vaccination. The receptors here all came from a man between 18 and 35 years old who received the YFV17D yellow fever vaccine.

The chain recombines TRBV6-5 with TRBJ2-7; D is possibly TRBD1 (7 bases). Trimming took off 11 bases at V and 9 bases at J, with 14 bases between the two ends. CDR3 length equals 10 residues. Germline CDR1 is MNHEY and CDR2 is SVGAGI. The CDR3 is CASGRDRQYV. CDR3 bases: TGTGCCTCGGGGCGGGACAGGCAGTACGTC.

This clonotype has at least ten counts. The genes are TRBV12-3 or TRBV12-4 and TRBJ2-2; D not resolved. V was cut by 7 bases and J by 0 bases, with 12 bases left in between. This CDR3 has 15 residues. This chain's CDR3 is CASTVNIANTGELFF. CDR3 sequence (DNA): TGTGCCAGCACGGTTAATATCGCGAACACCGGGGAGCTGTTTTTT.

This chain connects TRBV9 to TRBJ1-3; unclear D gene. V lost 4 bases and J 4 bases, leaving 9 bases between the germline ends. The CDR3 loop spans 13 amino acids. Germline values: CDR1 SGDLS, CDR2 YYNGEE. CDR3: CASSPFGGNTIYF. The CDR3 bases are TGTGCCAGCAGCCCTTTTGGGGGAAACACCATATATTTT. The whole variable domain, remainder taken from reference TRBV9 and TRBJ1-3, is DSGVTQTPKHLITATGQRVTLRCSPRSGDLSVYWYQQSLDQGLQFLIQYYNGEERAKGNILERFSAQQFPDLHSELNLSSLELGDSALYFCASSPFGGNTIYFGEGSWLTVV.

This rearrangement joins TRBV19 to TRBJ1-2; D not certain. The CDR3 has 14 residues. Germline CDR1 is LNHDA and CDR2 is SQIVND (reference sequence). Trimming cost V 7 bases and J 2 bases, with 14 bases left between them. CDR3 region: CASTPFGRNYGYTF. CDR3 sequence (DNA): TGTGCCAGTACCCCTTTTGGCAGAAACTATGGCTACACCTTC.

This clonotype was recorded a few times. V is TRBV7-2 and J is TRBJ1-1; unclear D gene. Trimming shortened V by 4 bases and J by 6 bases, and 12 bases separated the two germline ends. The CDR3 length is 13 residues. The V gene's germline CDR1 is SGHTA and CDR2 FQGNSA. The CDR3 DNA reads TGTGCCAGCAGCTCTTACGGACGGGCTGAAGCTTTCTTT. Its translation: CASSSYGRAEAFF.

This clonotype was counted a few times. The chain carries TRBV6-5 and TRBJ2-1; D is unclear. The ends were cut back, 9 bases at V and 3 bases at J, with 6 bases in the middle. The CDR3 is made up of 11 amino acids. From germline, CDR1 is MNHEY and CDR2 SVGAGI. CDR3 nucleotides: TGTGCCAGTAATAACTACAATGAGCAGTTCTTC. Translated: CASNNYNEQFF.

The V and J genes are TRBV3-1 and TRBJ2-1; the D is unclear. In germline, CDR1 is LGHDT, CDR2 YNNKEL (reference sequence). This CDR3 has 15 amino acids. V lost 0 bases and J 8 bases, leaving 14 bases between the germline ends. The CDR3, as DNA: TGTGCCAGCAGCCAAGATGGCCCGGGTTTGGATGAGCAGTTCTTC. Protein product: CASSQDGPGLDEQFF.

This clonotype came up many times. The rearrangement links TRBV12-3 or TRBV12-4 to TRBJ2-7; no clear D gene. CDR3 length: 13 residues. V gave up 3 bases and J gave up 2 bases, with 8 bases separating them. For the CDR3, the DNA is TGTGCCAGCAGTTTTGGTGTCGCCTACGAGCAGTACTTC. It is translated as CASSFGVAYEQYF.

The rearrangement joins TRBV20-1 to TRBJ2-7; the match to TRBD2 covers 8 bases. Germline CDR1 and CDR2: DFQATT and SNEGSKA (reference sequence). The trim removed 7 bases at V and 6 bases at J, leaving 8 bases unmatched. This CDR3 comprises 12 residues. The CDR3 region is CSVLGGVGEQYV. The CDR3 DNA sequence: TGCAGTGTCCTCGGGGGGGTCGGCGAGCAGTACGTC.